The 26 T cell receptor beta chains below all came from one sample that was sequenced in a study of blood T cells in healthy people across ages (dated by TCRdb to 2014 to 2015). The library came from 5' RACE. For sequencing, an Illumina HiSeq 2500 was employed. A second 7 to 11 cycle PCR used a sample-barcoded 5' primer and a J-beta primer mix. TCRdb reprocessing: public reads trimmed at Q25 with fastp, clones called with MiXCR, in-frame beta chains kept. All rows with the same CDR3 protein become a single entry with the most common DNA and genes. The sample table contains under 2,000,000 distinct CDR3 sequences; only one count was recorded for around 50% of them. The ten largest clones take up approximately 2.1% of the sample. Sequencing was carried out using blood. The receptors here all came from a woman aged 40 to 50 in good health.

The V and J genes are TRBV28 and TRBJ1-2; 8 bases line up with TRBD1. Germline V lookup: CDR1 MDHEN, CDR2 SYDVKM. The CDR3 has 16 residues. The V and J ends lost 3 bases and 4 bases, in that order; junction bases with no gene match: 10. The CDR3 is CASSFPTGTGGYGYTF. The CDR3 DNA reads as TGTGCCAGCAGTTTTCCAACCGGGACAGGCGGCTATGGCTACACCTTC.

The rearrangement uses TRBV5-6 and TRBJ2-1, with 10 bases fitting TRBD2. J lost 0 bases, V lost 0 bases, and 6 bases had no gene match. From germline, CDR1 is SGHDT and CDR2 YYEEEE. The CDR3 runs 18 residues. This CDR3 reads CASSLEAQRGGSYNEQFF. As DNA, the CDR3 is TGTGCCAGCAGCTTGGAGGCTCAGCGGGGGGGCTCCTACAATGAGCAGTTCTTC.

V usage is TRBV2 and J usage is TRBJ2-5, with TRBD1 as a possible D gene (5 bases). V gave up 0 bases and J gave up 2 bases, with 16 bases separating them. The CDR3 has 17 residues. Per germline, CDR1 SNHLY and CDR2 FYNNEI. The CDR3 DNA reads as TGTGCCAGCAGTGAAGCGCAGCAGGGCGTAAAACAAGAGACCCAGTACTTC. Translated: CASSEAQQGVKQETQYF.

This clonotype has a single count. The chain employs TRBV28 and TRBJ2-6, with a possible D match to TRBD2 (7 bases). The length of the CDR3 is 18 residues. V was clipped by 8 bases and J by 0 bases, with 20 bases between them. Looked up from germline, CDR1 is MDHEN and CDR2 is SYDVKM. In DNA form, the CDR3 reads TGTGCCAGCTCCACTGGGGGGGGCGGAAACTCTGGGGCCAACGTCCTGACTTTC. Protein sequence: CASSTGGGGNSGANVLTF.

The genes are TRBV25-1 and TRBJ2-7; TRBD1 agrees at 10 bases. There are 14 residues in the CDR3. Trimming at V came to 9 bases and at J to 6 bases, leaving 11 bases not matched to a gene. CDR1 MGHDK and CDR2 SYGVNS come from the germline V gene. This CDR3 reads CASMTGGSAGEQYF. CDR3 in DNA: TGTGCCAGTATGACAGGGGGCTCGGCGGGCGAGCAGTACTTC.

This chain links TRBV28 with TRBJ2-1, with D uncertain. V was trimmed by 6 bases and J by 15 bases, leaving 18 bases between them. Germline V CDR1 and CDR2: MDHEN, SYDVKM. This CDR3 region has 12 residues. CDR3 coding DNA: TGTGCCAGCAGCCCCTATCCGGGTCGCGCGTTCTTC. Residues: CASSPYPGRAFF.

This clonotype was detected only once. V and J are TRBV27 and TRBJ2-7; D gene unclear. Trimming pared 0 bases from V and 0 bases from J, leaving 6 bases between. The CDR3 has 14 residues. Germline lookup yields CDR1 MNHEY and CDR2 SMNVEV (reference sequence). This CDR3 reads CASSLSVNSYEQYF. The CDR3 nucleotides read TGTGCCAGCAGTTTATCTGTCAACTCCTACGAGCAGTACTTC.

The rearrangement links TRBV5-1 to TRBJ2-7, with a tentative D call TRBD2 (6 bases). V lost 3 bases to trimming and J lost 10 bases, with 20 bases between them. Germline CDR1 and CDR2: SGHRS and YFSETQ. The CDR3 loop spans 14 amino acids. This chain's CDR3 is CASSWRGIGDTQYF. For the CDR3, the DNA is TGCGCCAGCAGCTGGCGCGGGATAGGGGATACCCAGTACTTC.

The sample holds a few counts of this clonotype. For the CDR3, the DNA is TGTGCCAGCAGCCCGCCGGGGGATTTTTACGAGCAGTACTTC. This codes for CASSPPGDFYEQYF. V is TRBV5-5 and J is TRBJ2-4; the D gene is possibly TRBD2 (6 bases). The end of the DNA is better explained by TRBJ2-7, so the J call may be wrong. Germline-derived CDR1 and CDR2 are SGHKS and YYEKEE (reference sequence). There are 14 residues in the CDR3.

The J gene is TRBJ2-1, the V gene TRBV6-5; 7 bases are a match to TRBD1. Trimming removed 2 bases from V and 2 bases from J; junction bases left unmatched: 3. Germline CDR1 and CDR2: MNHEY and SVGAGI. This CDR3 has 15 residues. The CDR3 here is CASSYRDSAYNEQFF. CDR3 in DNA: TGTGCCAGCAGTTACCGGGACAGCGCCTACAATGAGCAGTTCTTC.

This clonotype has more than one count but fewer than ten. The chain uses TRBV7-2 and TRBJ2-3; no reliable D call. Germline V lookup: CDR1 SGHTA, CDR2 FQGNSA. V dropped 8 bases and J dropped 5 bases, with 8 bases sitting between them. This CDR3 region has 11 residues. CDR3 amino acids: CASGSLDTQYF. The DNA of the CDR3 is TGTGCCAGCGGTAGCTTAGATACGCAGTATTTT.

The chain joins TRBV28 to TRBJ1-4, with D tentatively TRBD1 (5 bases). The CDR3 sequence is 15 residues long. Between the trimmed V and J ends, which lost 3 bases and 7 bases, there was a span of 15 bases. Germline CDR1 MDHEN, CDR2 SYDVKM. The chain's CDR3 is CASSLIGQGGEKLFF. CDR3 nucleotides: TGTGCCAGCAGTTTGATTGGGCAGGGCGGTGAAAAACTGTTTTTT.

The chain has TRBV4-3 and TRBJ2-1; D gene ambiguous. Between the trimmed V and J ends, which lost 4 bases and 9 bases, there was a span of 16 bases. This CDR3 is 14 amino acids long. The V gene's germline CDR1 is LGHNA and CDR2 YSLEER. CDR3 DNA sequence: TGCGCCAGCAGCCCGGGCTCCCCGGCAATTGAGCAGTTCTTC. This gives the protein CASSPGSPAIEQFF.

This clonotype appeared a single time. This chain links TRBV20-1 with TRBJ1-5; possible D gene TRBD1, 5 bases. This CDR3 region has 12 residues. CDR1 is DFQATT, CDR2 SNEGSKA, per germline (reference sequence). Between the trimmed V and J ends, which lost 7 bases and 3 bases, there was a span of 10 bases. CDR3 bases: TGCAGTGTCCCCAGGGTCAATCAGCCCCAGCATTTT. Its protein product is CSVPRVNQPQHF.

V usage is TRBV7-2 and J usage is TRBJ2-3, with D perhaps given as TRBD1 or TRBD2 (5 bases each). CDR3 length equals 18 residues. Between the trimmed V and J ends, which lost 4 bases and 4 bases, there was a span of 24 bases. Germline-derived CDR1 and CDR2 are SGHTA and FQGNSA. Here the CDR3 DNA reads TGTGCCAGCAGCTCACCGAGGGTGGGGGTAGCTCCGGCAGATACGCAGTATTTT. Its translation is CASSSPRVGVAPADTQYF.

This chain links TRBV11-2 with TRBJ2-5; D remains ambiguous. This CDR3 region has 15 residues. Germline V gives CDR1 SGHAT, CDR2 FQNNGV. V was shortened by 1 base and J by 1 base, with 10 bases between the two germline ends. The CDR3 here is CASSLALSFQETQYF. DNA for the CDR3: TGTGCCAGCAGCTTAGCTTTGAGTTTCCAAGAGACCCAGTACTTC.

This chain links TRBV7-3 with TRBJ2-6; D is undetermined. Per germline, CDR1 SGHTA and CDR2 FQGTGA. V was pared by 5 bases and J by 0 bases, with 14 bases between. The CDR3 is 17 amino acids. As DNA, the CDR3 is TGTGCCAGCAGCCGGCGGACCAGCCTCTCTGGGGCCAACGTCCTGACTTTC. Translation gives CASSRRTSLSGANVLTF. Complete variable domain (other parts from reference TRBV7-3 and TRBJ2-6): GAGVSQTPSNKVTEKGKYVELRCDPISGHTALYWYRQSLGQGPEFLIYFQGTGAADDSGLPNDRFFAVRPEGSVSTLKIQRTERGDSAVYLCASSRRTSLSGANVLTFGAGSRLTVL.

The rearrangement links TRBV6-2 or TRBV6-3 to TRBJ2-5; D gene ambiguous. The J call could be wrong; TRBJ2-7 is a better fit for the DNA end. CDR1 MNHEY and CDR2 SVGEGT come from the germline V gene. This CDR3 region has 11 residues. The CDR3 coding sequence is TGTGCCAGCAGTTACTACGGCGAGCAGTACTTC. Protein: CASSYYGEQYF.

This rearrangement joins TRBV2 to TRBJ2-5; D is ambiguous. Germline CDR1 is SNHLY and CDR2 is FYNNEI. The length of the CDR3 is 15 residues. Deletions cut 4 bases from V and 5 bases from J, with 17 bases between. The CDR3 DNA reads as TGTGCCAGCAGTGTGGACGCCCCGAAGGGCGAGACCCAGTACTTC. It specifies CASSVDAPKGETQYF.

The chain is built from TRBV6-6 and TRBJ2-1; TRBD2 is a possible D gene (6 bases). From germline, CDR1 is MNHNY and CDR2 SVGAGI (reference sequence). This CDR3 contains 17 residues. V dropped 10 bases and J dropped 7 bases, with 29 bases sitting between them. CDR3 sequence: CATSGGRGEYGGNEQFF. In DNA form, the CDR3 reads TGTGCCACCTCCGGGGGTCGAGGGGAATATGGAGGAAATGAGCAGTTCTTC.

This sequence joins TRBV5-4 and TRBJ2-5; D call uncertain. Germline V gene lookup returns CDR1 SGHNT and CDR2 YYREEE (reference sequence). This CDR3 spans 15 amino acids. Trimming took off 5 bases at V and 4 bases at J, with 18 bases between the two ends. The CDR3: CASSTEYSSRETQYF. CDR3 bases: TGTGCCAGCAGTACCGAATACTCGAGCAGAGAGACCCAGTACTTC.

As concerns this clonotype: One end of the junction varies from germline; a read error may be responsible. The chain couples TRBV2 to TRBJ2-7; maybe TRBD1 (6 bases). The CDR3 covers 16 residues. Germline loops: CDR1 SNHLY, CDR2 FYNNEI. DNA for the CDR3: TGTGCCAGCAGTGTCCACCCAGGGGTAATTTCCTACGTGCAGTACTTC. Its protein is CASSVHPGVISYVQYF.

This clonotype has a handful of counts. The rearrangement joins TRBV9 to TRBJ2-1; 9 nucleotides agree with TRBD1. Germline loops: CDR1 SGDLS, CDR2 YYNGEE. The CDR3 contains 15 residues. The J segment lost 7 bases and the V segment lost 3 bases, leaving 8 bases of the junction unmatched. CDR3 bases: TGTGCCAGCAGCGAGCTGGACAGGGGATGGAATGAGCAGTTCTTC. Its translation is CASSELDRGWNEQFF.

V and J are TRBV2 and TRBJ2-1; 8 nucleotides align to TRBD1. J was trimmed by 8 bases and V by 1 base; bases with no gene match: 4. The germline V gene encodes CDR1 SNHLY and CDR2 FYNNEI. The CDR3 runs to 14 residues. CDR3 loop: CASSEDRGAHEQFF. CDR3 nucleotide sequence: TGTGCCAGCAGTGAAGACAGGGGGGCTCATGAGCAGTTCTTC. The variable domain in full, completed from reference TRBV2 and TRBJ2-1, reads EPEVTQTPSHQVTQMGQEVILRCVPISNHLYFYWYRQILGQKVEFLVSFYNNEISEKSEIFDDQFSVERPDGSNFTLKIRSTKLEDSAMYFCASSEDRGAHEQFFGPGTRLTVL.

The table lists this clonotype with a few counts. This chain joins TRBV4-1 and TRBJ1-2; D is undetermined. V lost 0 bases and J lost 6, with 5 bases in between. Germline V gene sequence: CDR1 MGHRA, CDR2 YSYEKL. There are 12 residues in the CDR3. CDR3 protein: CASSQERDGYTF. The CDR3 coding sequence is TGCGCCAGCAGCCAAGAAAGGGATGGCTACACCTTC.

This clonotype appeared once. This chain uses TRBV6-5 with TRBJ2-4; either TRBD1 or TRBD2 may fit D (6 bases each). The J call may be wrong; the DNA end is better matched by TRBJ2-5. The germline gives CDR1 MNHEY, CDR2 SVGAGI. This CDR3 spans 15 amino acids. The CDR3 loop is CASSYDPGAAETQYF. The DNA for the CDR3 is TGTGCCAGCAGTTACGACCCGGGGGCAGCGGAGACCCAGTACTTC.